There are a few counts of the clone carrying this TCR beta chain. Its specificity is not known. The entry originates in a study of T-cell memory formation after mild COVID-19. Study observations and caveats: The appearance of some responding clones in pre-infection memory suggested that cross-reactive memory joined. A second wave of clones peaked on day 37, and their SARS-CoV-2 specificity went unconfirmed.

Employing constant-segment primers, 5'RACE generated TCR alpha and TCR beta cDNA libraries bearing sample barcodes and UMIs. Each CDR3 protein gets one entry after TCRdb re-called the 5' RACE reads with MiXCR. The repertoire holds 350,000 to 400,000 distinct CDR3 sequences, with under 25% as singletons. Input material: PBMCs or a T cell subset sorted from them (not recorded which). The sequence came from an adult woman who had mild COVID-19 (a few samples of this study predate the infection). Cell type and time point are not known.

Written as DNA, the CDR3 is TGCGCCAGCAGCTCTGGAAGCGGATTCTCCTACAATGAGCAGTTCTTC. Amino acid sequence: CASSSGSGFSYNEQFF. J is TRBJ2-1 and V is TRBV5-1; TRBD2 might be the D (5 bases). Trimming removed 3 bases at V and 0 bases at J, with 13 bases between. CDR3 length: 16 residues. Germline V gene data show CDR1 as SGHRS and CDR2 as YFSETQ.